Following are 4 T cell receptor beta chains from one sample sequenced in a study of T cell changes during pregnancy in multiple sclerosis. Repertoires were generated with immunoSEQ multiplex PCR, while TCRdb's copy carries only in-frame clones and drops some. The data hold more than 75,000 clones, with about 95% observed a single time. The sequencing used peripheral blood, collected in the third trimester of pregnancy. The source is a female donor with multiple sclerosis, enrolled in a pregnancy study.

Concerning this clone: The same CDR3 also results from other DNA sequences found in this sample. CDR3 bases: TGTGCCAGCAGTGTTCGCTATGGCTACACCTTC. This encodes CASSVRYGYTF. The chain uses TRBV2 and TRBJ1-2; D gene ambiguous. From germline, CDR1 is SNHLY and CDR2 FYNNEI. The CDR3 sequence is 11 residues long. Trimming took off 4 bases at V and 4 bases at J, with 4 bases between the two ends.

This clone occurred once. V usage is TRBV6-1 and J usage is TRBJ2-7, with a possible D match to TRBD1 (5 bases). Trimming took off 0 bases at V and 6 bases at J, with 15 bases between the two ends. This CDR3 is 15 amino acids long. Looked up from germline, CDR1 is MNHNS and CDR2 is SASEGT. CDR3 sequence reads: CASSEAPGPPSEQYF. For the CDR3, the DNA is TGTGCCAGCAGTGAAGCGCCAGGGCCACCATCCGAGCAGTACTTC.

This sequence joins TRBV4-1 and TRBJ2-5; 10 bases line up with TRBD1. Looked up from germline, CDR1 is MGHRA and CDR2 is YSYEKL. With 3 bases clipped from V and 4 bases from J, the junction kept 14 bases outside the gene matches. CDR3 length equals 18 residues. The CDR3 sequence: CASSHPQPGTGAPETQYF. CDR3 in DNA: TGCGCCAGCAGCCATCCCCAACCCGGGACAGGGGCACCAGAGACCCAGTACTTC.

This clone was detected once. This rearrangement joins TRBV5-8 to TRBJ2-1; D might be TRBD2 (6 bases). The germline V gene encodes CDR1 SGHTS and CDR2 YDEGEE. The CDR3 length is 12 residues. Trimming pared 0 bases from V and 9 bases from J, leaving 7 bases between. The CDR3 DNA follows: TGTGCCAGCAGCTTGGCGCGGGGTGAGCAGTTCTTC. It is translated as CASSLARGEQFF. The full variable domain, completed using reference TRBV5-8 and TRBJ2-1, is EAGVTQSPTHLIKTRGQQATLRCSPISGHTSVYWYQQALGLGLQFLLWYDEGEERNRGNFPPRFSGRQFPNYSSELNVNALELEDSALYLCASSLARGEQFFGPGTRLTVL.